This TCR beta chain was captured in a study of CD8+CD57+ T cells in acquired aplastic anemia. At least ten counts were recorded for this clonotype. Germline V gives CDR1 DFQATT, CDR2 SNEGSKA (reference sequence). The CDR3 has 15 amino acids. V lost 5 bases, J lost 8 bases, and 24 bases lay in between. The use of genomic DNA as template underpinned the TCR beta VDJ and CDR3 profiling. TCRdb independently ran MiXCR on the reads; one entry per CDR3 protein. The repertoire has approximately 130,000 distinct CDR3 sequences, roughly 40% of them found once; the top ten carry more than 7%. This sequence originates from a human donor in good health, serving as a control. Sequenced: sorted CD4+, CD8+, or CD8+CD57+ T cells (not recorded which) from PBMCs. The V and J genes are TRBV20-1 and TRBJ1-2, with D possibly matching TRBD1 (5 bases). CDR3 DNA sequence: TGCAGTGCTTCCCATACCTTGAGGGGCGCGGGGGGCTACACCTTC. Protein: CSASHTLRGAGGYTF.